This T cell receptor beta chain was documented in a study of technical replicates of blood from a handful of donors. The CDR3 extends over 15 amino acids. CDR1 and CDR2 from the germline V gene are PRHDT and FYEKMQ (reference sequence). V lost 4 bases to trimming and J lost 2 bases; unmatched junction nucleotides: 6. Method: immunoSEQ multiplex PCR; TCRdb's copy keeps in-frame clones and lacks some. The sample yields under 95,000 clones, 95% seen once. The receptor was derived from a human donor in good health. The sequenced sample consisted of T cells isolated from PBMCs. The chain has TRBV13 and TRBJ2-3; 7 bases are a match to TRBD2. CDR3 sequence reads: CASSSEGGSTDTQYF. CDR3 nucleotide sequence: TGTGCCAGCAGCTCGGAGGGAGGGTCCACAGATACGCAGTATTTT.